The clone carrying this TCR beta chain was observed at least ten times. Antigen unknown. Germline assignment: CDR1 MGHDK and CDR2 SYGVNS. This CDR3 is built from 17 residues. With 4 bases clipped from V and 6 bases from J, the junction kept 14 bases outside the gene matches. TCRdb re-analysed the 5' RACE reads in MiXCR, keeping a single row per CDR3 protein. The table records some 320,000 distinct CDR3 sequences, roughly 8.7% of them present only once. This entry is derived from a study of T cells after yellow fever vaccination. Findings of the study overall: Abundant contaminating clonotypes from the bulk population could appear in FACS-sorted repertoires.

This receptor was identified in a man aged 18 to 35 who received the YFV17D yellow fever vaccine. The specimen was PBMCs, collected on the day of the first yellow fever vaccination. The chain couples TRBV25-1 to TRBJ2-3; TRBD1 matches at 9 bases. The CDR3 nucleotides are TGTGCCAGCAGTGGCTTTCGGGACAGGGACCGTGTGGATACGCAGTATTTT. Translating it yields CASSGFRDRDRVDTQYF.